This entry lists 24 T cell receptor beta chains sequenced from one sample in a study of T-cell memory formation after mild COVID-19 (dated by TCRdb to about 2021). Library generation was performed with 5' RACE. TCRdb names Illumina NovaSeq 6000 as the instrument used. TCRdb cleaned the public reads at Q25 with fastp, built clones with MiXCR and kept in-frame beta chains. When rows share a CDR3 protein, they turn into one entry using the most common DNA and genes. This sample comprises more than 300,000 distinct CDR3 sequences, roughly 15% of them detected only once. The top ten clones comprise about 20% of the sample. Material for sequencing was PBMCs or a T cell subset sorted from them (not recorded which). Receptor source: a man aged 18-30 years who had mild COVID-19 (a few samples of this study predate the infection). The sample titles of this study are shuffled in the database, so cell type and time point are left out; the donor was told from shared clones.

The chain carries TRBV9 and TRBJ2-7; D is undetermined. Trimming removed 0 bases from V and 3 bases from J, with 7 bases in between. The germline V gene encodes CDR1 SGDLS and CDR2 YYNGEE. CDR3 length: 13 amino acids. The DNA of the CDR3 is TGTGCCAGCAGCGTAGGGCAGCACTACGAGCAGTACTTC. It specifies CASSVGQHYEQYF.

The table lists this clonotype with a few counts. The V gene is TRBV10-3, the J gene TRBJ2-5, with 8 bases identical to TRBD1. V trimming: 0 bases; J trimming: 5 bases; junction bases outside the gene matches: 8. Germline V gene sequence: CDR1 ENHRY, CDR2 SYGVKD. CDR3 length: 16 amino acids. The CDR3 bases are TGTGCCATCAGTGAGTCGAGGACAGGGAGTGAGGAGACCCAGTACTTC. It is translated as CAISESRTGSEETQYF.

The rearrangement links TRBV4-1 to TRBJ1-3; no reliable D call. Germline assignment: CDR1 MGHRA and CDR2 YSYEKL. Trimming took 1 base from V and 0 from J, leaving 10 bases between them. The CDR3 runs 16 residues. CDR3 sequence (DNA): TGCGCCAGCAGCCAAGCGTATCTTAACTCTGGAAACACCATATATTTT. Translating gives CASSQAYLNSGNTIYF.

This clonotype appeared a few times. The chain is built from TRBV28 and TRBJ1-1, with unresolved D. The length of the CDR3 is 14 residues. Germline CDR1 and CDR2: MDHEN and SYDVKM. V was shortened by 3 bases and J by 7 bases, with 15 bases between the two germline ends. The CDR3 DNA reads TGTGCCAGCAGTTTTGAGGGAGCGGCCGATGAAGCTTTCTTT. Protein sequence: CASSFEGAADEAFF.

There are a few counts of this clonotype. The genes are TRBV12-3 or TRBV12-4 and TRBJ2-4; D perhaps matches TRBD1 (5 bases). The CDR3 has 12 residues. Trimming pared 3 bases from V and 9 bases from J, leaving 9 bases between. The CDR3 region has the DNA TGTGCCAGCAGTTTTCAGGGTTCCATTCAGTACTTC. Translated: CASSFQGSIQYF.

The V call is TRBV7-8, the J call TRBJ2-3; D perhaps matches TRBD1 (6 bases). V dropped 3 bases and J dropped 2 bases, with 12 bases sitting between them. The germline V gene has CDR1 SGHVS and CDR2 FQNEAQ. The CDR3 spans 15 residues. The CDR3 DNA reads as TGTGCCAGCAGCTTTTGGCAGGGGACCACAGATACGCAGTATTTT. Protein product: CASSFWQGTTDTQYF.

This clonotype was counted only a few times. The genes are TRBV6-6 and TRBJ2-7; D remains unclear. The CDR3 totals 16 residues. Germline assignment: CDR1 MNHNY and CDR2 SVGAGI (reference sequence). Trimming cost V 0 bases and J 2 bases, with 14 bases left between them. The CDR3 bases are TGTGCCAGCAGTTACTCGCCCTGGACGGATCCCTACGAGCAGTACTTC. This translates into CASSYSPWTDPYEQYF.

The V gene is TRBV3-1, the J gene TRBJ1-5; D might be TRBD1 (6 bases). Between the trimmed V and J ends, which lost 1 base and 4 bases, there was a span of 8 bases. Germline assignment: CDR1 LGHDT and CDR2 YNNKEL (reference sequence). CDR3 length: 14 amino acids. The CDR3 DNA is TGTGCCAGCAGCCAAGCAACAGGGAATCAGCCCCAGCATTTT. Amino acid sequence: CASSQATGNQPQHF.

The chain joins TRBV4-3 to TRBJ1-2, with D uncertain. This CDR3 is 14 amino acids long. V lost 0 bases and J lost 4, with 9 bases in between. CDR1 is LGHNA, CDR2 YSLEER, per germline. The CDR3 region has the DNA TGCGCCAGCAGCCAAGATGGCAGATTCTATGGCTACACCTTC. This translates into CASSQDGRFYGYTF.

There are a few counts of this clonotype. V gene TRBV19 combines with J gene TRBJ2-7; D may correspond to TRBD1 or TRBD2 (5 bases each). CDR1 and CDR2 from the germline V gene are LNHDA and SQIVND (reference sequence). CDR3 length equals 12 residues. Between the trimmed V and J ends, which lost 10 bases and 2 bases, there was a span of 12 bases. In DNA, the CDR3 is TGTGCCACCGGGACGATGGCCTACGAGCAGTACTTC. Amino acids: CATGTMAYEQYF. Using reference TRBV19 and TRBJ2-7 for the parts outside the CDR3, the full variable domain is DGGITQSPKYLFRKEGQNVTLSCEQNLNHDAMYWYRQDPGQGLRLIYYSQIVNDFQKGDIAEGYSVSREKKESFPLTVTSAQKNPTAFYLCATGTMAYEQYFGPGTRLTVT.

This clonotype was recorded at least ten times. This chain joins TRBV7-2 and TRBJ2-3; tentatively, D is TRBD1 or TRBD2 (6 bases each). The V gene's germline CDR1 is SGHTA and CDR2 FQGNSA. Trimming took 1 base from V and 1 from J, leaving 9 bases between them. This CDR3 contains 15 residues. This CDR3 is CASSLVGGRTDTQYF. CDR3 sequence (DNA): TGTGCCAGCAGCTTAGTGGGGGGCCGCACAGATACGCAGTATTTT.

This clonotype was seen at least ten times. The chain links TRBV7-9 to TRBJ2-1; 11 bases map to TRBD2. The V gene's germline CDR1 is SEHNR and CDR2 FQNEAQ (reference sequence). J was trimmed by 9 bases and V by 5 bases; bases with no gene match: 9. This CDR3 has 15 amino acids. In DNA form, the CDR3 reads TGTGCCAGCAGCCCGACTAGCGGGGTCGAGGGTGAGCAGTTCTTC. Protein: CASSPTSGVEGEQFF. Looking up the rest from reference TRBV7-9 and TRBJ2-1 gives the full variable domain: DTGVSQNPRHKITKRGQNVTFRCDPISEHNRLYWYRQTLGQGPEFLTYFQNEAQLEKSRLLSDRFSAERPKGSFSTLEIQRTEQGDSAMYLCASSPTSGVEGEQFFGPGTRLTVL.

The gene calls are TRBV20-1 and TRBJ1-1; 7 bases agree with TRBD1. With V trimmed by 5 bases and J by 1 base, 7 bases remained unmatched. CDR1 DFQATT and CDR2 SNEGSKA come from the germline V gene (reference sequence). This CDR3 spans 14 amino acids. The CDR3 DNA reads TGCAGTGCTCCCGACAGGGTTCGGAACACTGAAGCTTTCTTT. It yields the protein CSAPDRVRNTEAFF.

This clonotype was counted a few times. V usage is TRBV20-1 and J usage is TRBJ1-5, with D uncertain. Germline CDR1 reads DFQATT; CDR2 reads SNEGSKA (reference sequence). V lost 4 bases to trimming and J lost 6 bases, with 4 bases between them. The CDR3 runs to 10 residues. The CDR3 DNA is TGCAGTGCTAAGAGTCAGCCCCAGCATTTT. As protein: CSAKSQPQHF.

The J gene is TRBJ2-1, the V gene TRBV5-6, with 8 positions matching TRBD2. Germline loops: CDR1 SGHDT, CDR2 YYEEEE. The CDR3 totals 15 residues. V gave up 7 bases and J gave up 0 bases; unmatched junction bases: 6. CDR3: CASVERGSSYNEQFF. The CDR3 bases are TGTGCCAGCGTCGAGCGGGGGAGCTCCTACAATGAGCAGTTCTTC.

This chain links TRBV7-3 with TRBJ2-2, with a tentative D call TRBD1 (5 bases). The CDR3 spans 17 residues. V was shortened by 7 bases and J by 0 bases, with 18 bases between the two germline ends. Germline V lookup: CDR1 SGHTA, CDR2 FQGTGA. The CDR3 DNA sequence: TGTGCCAGCACCTTGGATGTTGGACACGCGAACACCGGGGAGCTGTTTTTT. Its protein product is CASTLDVGHANTGELFF.

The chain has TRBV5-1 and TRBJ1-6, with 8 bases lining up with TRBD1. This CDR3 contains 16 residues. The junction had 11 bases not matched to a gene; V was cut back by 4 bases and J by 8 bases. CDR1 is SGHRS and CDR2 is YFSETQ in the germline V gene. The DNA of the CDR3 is TGCGCCAGCAGCGCACGCCATACAGGGGGAGATTCACCCCTCCACTTT. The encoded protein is CASSARHTGGDSPLHF.

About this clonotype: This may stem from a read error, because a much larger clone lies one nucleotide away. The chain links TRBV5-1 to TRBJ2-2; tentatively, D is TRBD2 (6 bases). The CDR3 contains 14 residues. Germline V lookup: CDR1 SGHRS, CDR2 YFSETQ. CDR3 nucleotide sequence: TGCGCCAGCAGAGAAAGGGGAGGCACCGGGGAGCTGATTTTT. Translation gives CASRERGGTGELIF. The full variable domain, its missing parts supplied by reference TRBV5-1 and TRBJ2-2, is KAGVTQTPRYLIKTRGQQVTLSCSPISGHRSVSWYQQTPGQGLQFLFEYFSETQRNKGNFPGRFSGRQFSNSRSEMNVSTLELGDSALYLCASRERGGTGELIFGEGSRLTVL.

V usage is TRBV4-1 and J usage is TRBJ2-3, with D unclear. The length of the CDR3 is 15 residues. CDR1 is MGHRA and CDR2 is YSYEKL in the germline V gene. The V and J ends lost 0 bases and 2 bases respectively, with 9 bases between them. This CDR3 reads CASSQDRASTDTQYF. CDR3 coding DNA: TGCGCCAGCAGCCAAGATCGGGCTTCCACAGATACGCAGTATTTT.

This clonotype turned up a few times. As DNA, the CDR3 is TGCGCCAGCGGCAGGGGGCAGGGGACCAAAAACATTCAGTACTTC. This codes for CASGRGQGTKNIQYF. This sequence joins TRBV10-2 and TRBJ2-4, with 8 bases identical to TRBD1. The CDR3 extends over 15 amino acids. Trimming at V came to 8 bases and at J to 2 bases, leaving 8 bases not matched to a gene. Germline lookup yields CDR1 WSHSY and CDR2 SAAADI.

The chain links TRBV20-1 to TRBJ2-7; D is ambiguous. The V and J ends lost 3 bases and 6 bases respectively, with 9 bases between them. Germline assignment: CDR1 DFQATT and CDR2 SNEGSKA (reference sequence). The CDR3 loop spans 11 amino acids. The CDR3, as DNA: TGCAGTGCTAGGATGGGAACCGAGCAGTACGTC. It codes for CSARMGTEQYV.

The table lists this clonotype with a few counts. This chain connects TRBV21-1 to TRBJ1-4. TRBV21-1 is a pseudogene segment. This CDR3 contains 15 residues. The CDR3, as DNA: TGTGCCAGCAGCAAAGCGCAAGGGAGGTACGAAAAACTGTTTTTT. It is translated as CASSKAQGRYEKLFF.

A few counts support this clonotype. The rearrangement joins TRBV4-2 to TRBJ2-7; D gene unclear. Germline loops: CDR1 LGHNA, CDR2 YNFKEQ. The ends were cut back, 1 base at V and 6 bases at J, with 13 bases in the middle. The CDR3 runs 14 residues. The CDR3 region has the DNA TGTGCCAGCAGCCAAGGGAGTAGTACCGTCGAGCAGTACTTC. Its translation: CASSQGSSTVEQYF.

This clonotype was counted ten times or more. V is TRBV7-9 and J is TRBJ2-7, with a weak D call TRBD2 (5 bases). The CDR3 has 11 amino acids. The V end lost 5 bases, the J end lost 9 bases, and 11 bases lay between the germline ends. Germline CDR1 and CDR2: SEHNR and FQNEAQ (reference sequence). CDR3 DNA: TGTGCCAGCAGCCTACTAGTCGCGCAGTACGTC. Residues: CASSLLVAQYV.